This T cell receptor beta chain emerged from a study of blood T cell repertoires in COVID-19. Using immunoSEQ multiplex PCR, the repertoire was profiled, and TCRdb retains in-frame clones only, with some absent. Altogether 350,000 or so clones are present, 88% being singletons, with the ten largest covering just over 1%. Germline assignment: CDR1 SNHLY and CDR2 FYNNEI. The CDR3 runs to 13 residues. V trimming: 9 bases; J trimming: 3 bases; junction bases outside the gene matches: 6. The source material was PBMCs or T cells enriched from blood (not recorded which). The receptor's source is a woman under 40 who had been exposed to COVID-19. The chain is built from TRBV2 and TRBJ2-7; 9 bases fit TRBD1. CDR3 sequence: CASKQGASYEQYF. The CDR3 DNA sequence: TGTGCCAGTAAACAGGGGGCTAGCTACGAGCAGTACTTC. Full variable domain (remainder filled in from reference TRBV2 and TRBJ2-7): EPEVTQTPSHQVTQMGQEVILRCVPISNHLYFYWYRQILGQKVEFLVSFYNNEISEKSEIFDDQFSVERPDGSNFTLKIRSTKLEDSAMYFCASKQGASYEQYFGPGTRLTVT.